This T cell receptor beta chain was retrieved from a study of T cell repertoires in cytomegalovirus infection. Study-wide background: Through public TCR beta signatures, both CMV infection and matching HLA type were indicated.

Turning to this clonotype: Its target is not known. A much larger clone lies a single base off, so this may be a read error.

Looked up from germline, CDR1 is MDHEN and CDR2 is SYDVKM. CDR3 size: 18 residues. V was pared by 6 bases and J by 0 bases, with 21 bases between. A single record per CDR3 protein comes from TCRdb applying MiXCR to the reads. Of a few hundred thousand distinct CDR3 sequences in the sample, 18% were seen once. Broader study findings: CMV carriers with the relevant HLA were identified by cumulative public TCR beta family frequency. HLA-C-restricted TCR beta clonotypes specific for CMV led the ex vivo response.

The specimen was PBMCs. This chain uses TRBV28 with TRBJ1-3; tentatively, D is TRBD1 (5 bases). This sequence was found in a human donor in good health (CMV status not recorded). Some clones in this sample may be carry-over from other donors' samples. The CDR3 here is CASRQVGAVHFSGNTIYF. CDR3 sequence (DNA): TGTGCCAGCAGGCAAGTAGGGGCAGTCCACTTCTCTGGAAACACCATATATTTT.